This T cell receptor beta chain was obtained from a study of cytomegalovirus exposure and HLA in healthy donors. PCR amplification relied on 60 Vbeta primers (plus 13 Jbeta primers). The method was immunoSEQ multiplex PCR; TCRdb's version includes in-frame clones alone and lacks a portion of them. Of about 190,000 clones in the sample, roughly four fifths were seen once. This CDR3 is 15 amino acids long. The V and J ends lost 1 base and 0 bases, in that order; junction bases with no gene match: 1. Germline V CDR1 and CDR2: LNHDA, SQIVND (reference sequence). In its sample, this clone was seen a few times.

The material sequenced was PBMCs. This chain connects TRBV19 to TRBJ2-3; 7 bases align to TRBD2. This sequence was found in a woman between 25 and 40 years old in good health and CMV-seropositive. The CDR3 here is CASSIALASTDTQYF. CDR3 bases: TGTGCCAGTAGTATAGCACTAGCGAGCACAGATACGCAGTATTTT.